This TCR beta chain was identified in a study of T-cell reconstitution after alpha-beta-depleted transplantation in children. This CDR3 comprises 15 residues. CDR1 is SGHRS, CDR2 YFSETQ, per germline. V shed 4 bases and J 3 bases; nucleotides not matched to a gene: 5. With respect to this clonotype: What it binds is unknown.

As it was prepared, the TCRbeta library received unique molecular identifiers. One entry per CDR3 protein, called by TCRdb with MiXCR from the PCR reads. The top ten hold less than 40% of the sample, which has about 540,000 distinct CDR3 sequences, approximately 30% seen once. Findings and limits, study-wide: After transplant, high TCRbeta diversity at day 60 in some patients arose from surviving recipient T cells and thymic progenitors. At one year after transplant, newly produced T cells mostly accounted for T-cell counts and diversity. There were reportedly several hundred expanded graft clones from which alpha-beta T cells came about two months after transplant.

This sequence joins TRBV5-1 and TRBJ2-1, with TRBD2 matching 9 bases. This material consisted of PBMCs, taken before TCRalphabeta/CD19-depleted stem cell transplant. This receptor was identified in a boy under three years old with Wiskott-Aldrich syndrome, due to receive a stem cell transplant. The DNA of the CDR3 is TGCGCCAGCAGCCTAGCGGGAACTGACTACAATGAGCAGTTCTTC. This encodes CASSLAGTDYNEQFF.